Shown below are 32 T cell receptor beta chains from a single sample sequenced in a study of cytomegalovirus exposure and HLA in healthy donors. The PCR contained 60 Vbeta and 13 Jbeta primers. The table came from immunoSEQ multiplex PCR; TCRdb's copy has only in-frame clones and leaves some out. The sample shows around 210,000 clones, 75% to 85% of them seen only once. The sequencing input was PBMCs. The receptors stem from a middle-aged woman in good health and CMV-seronegative.

V is TRBV5-1 and J is TRBJ2-1, with D possibly being TRBD2 (6 bases). V gave up 2 bases and J gave up 1 base, with 10 bases separating them. CDR3 size: 15 residues. Germline V CDR1 and CDR2: SGHRS, YFSETQ. The CDR3 is CASSFNGGSYNEQFF. The DNA for the CDR3 is TGCGCCAGCAGCTTCAACGGGGGATCCTACAATGAGCAGTTCTTC.

The rearrangement uses TRBV5-6 and TRBJ2-7; 7 bases map to TRBD1. J was trimmed by 0 bases and V by 3 bases; bases with no gene match: 12. The CDR3 length is 17 residues. Germline CDR1 and CDR2: SGHDT and YYEEEE. The CDR3 nucleotides are TGTGCCAGCAGCTGGTGGGGCGACAGGGCGCTCTCCTACGAGCAGTACTTC. Protein: CASSWWGDRALSYEQYF.

This chain joins TRBV6-6 and TRBJ2-1; D unresolved. This CDR3 spans 12 amino acids. Trimming shortened V by 2 bases and J by 6 bases, and 5 bases separated the two germline ends. From germline, CDR1 is MNHNY and CDR2 SVGAGI (reference sequence). CDR3 coding DNA: TGTGCCAGCAGTTACGGCCTCAATGAGCAGTTCTTC. It codes for CASSYGLNEQFF.

A note on this clone: This specimen includes other DNA sequences encoding the same CDR3. The rearrangement joins TRBV5-4 to TRBJ2-7; a weak D match, TRBD2 (5 bases). Germline assignment: CDR1 SGHNT and CDR2 YYREEE (reference sequence). V was clipped by 1 base and J by 2 bases, with 10 bases between them. The CDR3 has 14 amino acids. The DNA for the CDR3 is TGTGCCAGCAGCTTGAGCGGAGGAACCTACGAGCAGTACTTC. Its translation: CASSLSGGTYEQYF.

This clone turned up a few times. The rearrangement joins TRBV5-6 to TRBJ1-1; possibly TRBD1 for D (6 bases). The germline V and J ends were trimmed by 0 bases and 4 bases, with 19 bases remaining between them. CDR1 and CDR2 from the germline V gene are SGHDT and YYEEEE. This CDR3 has 17 amino acids. CDR3 in amino acids: CASSLALGGGRITEAFF. CDR3 coding DNA: TGTGCCAGCAGCTTGGCGTTAGGGGGGGGGCGGATCACTGAAGCTTTCTTT.

CDR3 in amino acids: CASSLLRGGPNYGYTF. CDR3 in DNA: TGTGCCAGCAGCTTGTTACGAGGGGGCCCTAACTATGGCTACACCTTC. This rearrangement joins TRBV7-9 to TRBJ1-2; 7 nucleotides align to TRBD1. Germline CDR1 reads SEHNR; CDR2 reads FQNEAQ (reference sequence). Trimming at V came to 3 bases and at J to 0 bases, leaving 7 bases not matched to a gene. The CDR3 covers 16 residues.

The rearrangement joins TRBV7-2 to TRBJ2-4; possibly TRBD2 for D (7 bases). Deletions cut 3 bases from V and 2 bases from J, with 14 bases between. Germline CDR1 and CDR2: SGHTA and FQGNSA. This CDR3 comprises 16 residues. CDR3 loop: CASSFRGGASKNIQYF. The CDR3, as DNA: TGTGCCAGCAGCTTCAGAGGGGGGGCGTCCAAAAACATTCAGTACTTC.

In this sample, this clone turned up once. The J gene is TRBJ2-3, the V gene TRBV29-1, with D maybe TRBD2 (5 bases). CDR3 length: 13 amino acids. Trimming removed 3 bases at V and 2 bases at J, with 9 bases between. CDR1 is SQVTM and CDR2 is ANQGSEA in the germline V gene. The CDR3 spells CSVDSGFTDTQYF. DNA for the CDR3: TGCAGCGTTGATTCGGGGTTCACAGATACGCAGTATTTT.

The V and J genes are TRBV2 and TRBJ2-5, with D tentatively TRBD1 (5 bases). The CDR3 length is 15 residues. The germline V gene has CDR1 SNHLY and CDR2 FYNNEI. V dropped 5 bases and J dropped 1 base, with 14 bases sitting between them. CDR3 sequence: CASSRQPQAQETQYF. The CDR3, as DNA: TGTGCCAGCAGTCGACAGCCCCAGGCCCAAGAGACCCAGTACTTC.

This clone was counted only a few times. This chain uses TRBV5-4 with TRBJ2-7; D may be TRBD2 (6 bases). The CDR3 is 15 residues long. V was trimmed by 3 bases and J by 3 bases, leaving 16 bases between them. Germline V lookup: CDR1 SGHNT, CDR2 YYREEE (reference sequence). The CDR3 DNA reads TGTGCCAGCAGCTCGGACCCCGGGAGCAACTACGAGCAGTACTTC. Residues: CASSSDPGSNYEQYF.

The CDR3 protein is CASSPNGTSGYNEQFF. The CDR3 DNA is TGTGCCAGCTCACCAAACGGGACTAGCGGTTACAATGAGCAGTTCTTC. This chain connects TRBV18 to TRBJ2-1, with 11 bases identical to TRBD2. This CDR3 region has 16 residues. Germline CDR1 is KGHSH and CDR2 is LQKENI. The V gene end was trimmed by 2 bases and the J gene end by 4 bases; junction bases not matched to a gene: 4.

The chain links TRBV6-1 to TRBJ2-7; 8 nucleotides align to TRBD2. In germline, CDR1 is MNHNS, CDR2 SASEGT. The junction had 4 bases not matched to a gene; V was cut back by 2 bases and J by 7 bases. This CDR3 region has 13 residues. CDR3: CASSERLAWEQYF. Here the CDR3 DNA reads TGTGCCAGCAGTGAAAGACTAGCGTGGGAGCAGTACTTC.

The chain uses TRBV5-1 and TRBJ2-3; D remains ambiguous. Trimming shortened V by 3 bases and J by 2 bases, and 22 bases separated the two germline ends. This CDR3 contains 18 residues. The germline CDR1 and CDR2 sequences are SGHRS and YFSETQ. CDR3 in DNA: TGCGCCAGCAGCTCACTGGGCAGGTTTTTTGCCGACACAGATACGCAGTATTTT. Residues: CASSSLGRFFADTDTQYF.

The rearrangement uses TRBV7-3 and TRBJ2-5; 7 bases are shared with TRBD1. Germline V gene lookup returns CDR1 SGHTA and CDR2 FQGTGA. V was clipped by 2 bases and J by 9 bases; unmatched bases: 9. The CDR3 totals 14 residues. CDR3 sequence reads: CASSLSTGPKAQYF. CDR3 DNA sequence: TGTGCCAGCAGCTTATCGACAGGGCCCAAGGCCCAGTACTTC.

CDR3 protein: CASSPLAAPYEQYF. The DNA of the CDR3 is TGTGCCAGCAGCCCATTAGCGGCCCCCTACGAGCAGTACTTC. The chain couples TRBV7-9 to TRBJ2-5; D perhaps matches TRBD2 (6 bases). The DNA matches TRBJ2-7 better at its end, which makes the J call doubtful. This CDR3 has 14 amino acids. Germline lookup yields CDR1 SEHNR and CDR2 FQNEAQ (reference sequence).

V and J are TRBV19 and TRBJ2-7; 10 bases are shared with TRBD2. The junction had 6 bases not matched to a gene; V was cut back by 2 bases and J by 5 bases. Per germline, CDR1 LNHDA and CDR2 SQIVND (reference sequence). The length of the CDR3 is 15 residues. For the CDR3, the DNA is TGTGCCAGTAGTATAATCACTAGCGGGAAAAACGAGCAGTACTTC. This gives the protein CASSIITSGKNEQYF.

The V gene is TRBV12-5, the J gene TRBJ1-1; no definite D call. Germline loops: CDR1 LGHNT, CDR2 FRNRAP. The CDR3 consists of 14 residues. The V end was cut by 2 bases, the J end by 0 bases, with 7 bases between. The CDR3 region has the DNA TGTGCTAGTGGTTTGTCGAGAATGAACACTGAAGCTTTCTTT. This translates into CASGLSRMNTEAFF.

This clone has a single count. The chain joins TRBV28 to TRBJ2-1; TRBD2 aligns across 9 bases. This CDR3 has 16 residues. J lost 8 bases, V lost 5 bases, and 13 bases had no gene match. Germline V gene data show CDR1 as MDHEN and CDR2 as SYDVKM. The CDR3 here is CASSGGIAGARYEQFF. CDR3 sequence (DNA): TGTGCCAGCAGTGGGGGGATAGCGGGAGCCCGGTATGAGCAGTTCTTC.

The gene calls are TRBV28 and TRBJ1-2; TRBD1 matches at 11 bases. There are 14 residues in the CDR3. With 6 bases clipped from V and 7 bases from J, the junction kept 7 bases outside the gene matches. Germline V gene data show CDR1 as MDHEN and CDR2 as SYDVKM. As DNA, the CDR3 is TGTGCCAGCAGGGGGGGACAGGGGGGTCGTGGCTACACCTTC. Translating gives CASRGGQGGRGYTF.

The chain links TRBV11-2 to TRBJ1-3, with D unresolved. The V end was cut by 5 bases, the J end by 0 bases, with 5 bases between. In germline, CDR1 is SGHAT, CDR2 FQNNGV. The CDR3 is made up of 13 amino acids. CDR3 loop: CASSLSSGNTIYF. DNA for the CDR3: TGTGCCAGCAGCCTAAGCTCTGGAAACACCATATATTTT.

The rearrangement uses TRBV6-6 and TRBJ2-3; D possibly corresponds to TRBD2 (5 bases). Trimming shortened V by 0 bases and J by 0 bases, and 10 bases separated the two germline ends. Germline CDR1 reads MNHNY; CDR2 reads SVGAGI (reference sequence). This CDR3 comprises 16 residues. The CDR3 here is CASSYSMAGSTDTQYF. As DNA, the CDR3 is TGTGCCAGCAGTTACTCGATGGCGGGTAGCACAGATACGCAGTATTTT.

The rearrangement joins TRBV7-3 to TRBJ1-4; a possible D gene is TRBD1 (5 bases). The germline CDR1 and CDR2 sequences are SGHTA and FQGTGA. This CDR3 region has 18 residues. V was pared by 5 bases and J by 2 bases, with 21 bases between. This CDR3 is CASSAQGGISRTNEKLFF. For the CDR3, the DNA is TGTGCCAGCAGCGCCCAGGGAGGGATAAGTAGGACTAATGAAAAACTGTTTTTT.

This clone ranks as medium-sized. The CDR3 nucleotides are TGTGCCAGCAGTGAAGTTGGGGAGGGCTCCTACAATGAGCAGTTCTTC. Protein: CASSEVGEGSYNEQFF. This chain connects TRBV6-1 to TRBJ2-1, with 7 bases that match TRBD2. Germline CDR1 and CDR2: MNHNS and SASEGT. V shed 1 base and J 0 bases; nucleotides not matched to a gene: 3. This CDR3 is built from 16 residues.

This clone has only one observation. This chain uses TRBV19 with TRBJ2-1; TRBD2 is a possible D gene (5 bases). Germline V lookup: CDR1 LNHDA, CDR2 SQIVND (reference sequence). V was trimmed by 8 bases and J by 2 bases, leaving 7 bases between them. This CDR3 is 12 amino acids long. Here the CDR3 reads CASGSTYNEQFF. The CDR3 bases are TGTGCCAGTGGGAGTACCTACAATGAGCAGTTCTTC.

V usage is TRBV11-2 and J usage is TRBJ2-7; possibly TRBD2 for D (5 bases). The ends were cut back, 6 bases at V and 2 bases at J, with 14 bases in the middle. The CDR3 consists of 14 residues. Germline values: CDR1 SGHAT, CDR2 FQNNGV. CDR3 sequence (DNA): TGTGCCAGCAGGAGCTTGAGGGCCCCCTACGAGCAGTACTTC. It specifies CASRSLRAPYEQYF.

This chain joins TRBV14 and TRBJ1-1; 10 bases fit TRBD1. Germline-derived CDR1 and CDR2 are SGHDN and FVKESK. This CDR3 region has 16 residues. The junction had 9 bases not matched to a gene; V was cut back by 5 bases and J by 3 bases. The CDR3 is CASSSRRDRGDTEAFF. The CDR3 region has the DNA TGTGCCAGCAGCTCTCGCCGGGACAGGGGTGACACTGAAGCTTTCTTT. Supplemented by reference TRBV14 and TRBJ1-1, the full variable domain reads EAGVTQFPSHSVIEKGQTVTLRCDPISGHDNLYWYRRVMGKEIKFLLHFVKESKQDESGMPNNRFLAERTGGTYSTLKVQPAELEDSGVYFCASSSRRDRGDTEAFFGQGTRLTVV.

This sequence joins TRBV7-9 and TRBJ2-5, with TRBD2 as a possible D gene (6 bases). Trimming removed 3 bases from V and 5 bases from J, with 16 bases in between. This CDR3 has 15 amino acids. Per germline, CDR1 SEHNR and CDR2 FQNEAQ (reference sequence). CDR3 sequence (DNA): TGTGCCAGCAGCTTCGTCGGAGGGAGAGGGGAGACCCAGTACTTC. This encodes CASSFVGGRGETQYF.

In its sample, this clone was seen a few times. The chain links TRBV7-3 to TRBJ1-1, with 9 bases lining up with TRBD1. With 5 bases clipped from V and 6 bases from J, the junction kept 13 bases outside the gene matches. Germline lookup yields CDR1 SGHTA and CDR2 FQGTGA. This CDR3 contains 16 residues. The CDR3 DNA follows: TGTGCCAGCAGCCCGACAGGGGGTAGTTCTCTTTCTGAAGCTTTCTTT. Protein sequence: CASSPTGGSSLSEAFF. Supplemented by reference TRBV7-3 and TRBJ1-1, the full variable domain reads GAGVSQTPSNKVTEKGKYVELRCDPISGHTALYWYRQSLGQGPEFLIYFQGTGAADDSGLPNDRFFAVRPEGSVSTLKIQRTERGDSAVYLCASSPTGGSSLSEAFFGQGTRLTVV.

This sequence joins TRBV4-2 and TRBJ1-4, with D perhaps matching TRBD1 (6 bases). The CDR3 covers 18 residues. Germline V gene lookup returns CDR1 LGHNA and CDR2 YNFKEQ. The V end lost 4 bases, the J end lost 0 bases, and 18 bases lay between the germline ends. The CDR3 reads CASSPYVPGQATNEKLFF. The CDR3, as DNA: TGTGCCAGCAGCCCTTACGTCCCGGGACAAGCAACTAATGAAAAACTGTTTTTT.

The genes are TRBV5-4 and TRBJ2-4; 8 nucleotides align to TRBD1. Per the germline V gene, CDR1 is SGHNT and CDR2 is YYREEE (reference sequence). V shed 4 bases and J 6 bases; nucleotides not matched to a gene: 3. The CDR3 consists of 13 residues. The CDR3, as DNA: TGTGCCAGCAGCCCGGACAGGGTAAACATTCAGTACTTC. Protein sequence: CASSPDRVNIQYF.

The chain uses TRBV7-2 and TRBJ2-1, with 8 positions matching TRBD1. Trimming at V came to 2 bases and at J to 4 bases, leaving 7 bases not matched to a gene. The CDR3 extends over 16 amino acids. Germline loops: CDR1 SGHTA, CDR2 FQGNSA. The CDR3, as DNA: TGTGCCAGCAGCTTAAACCGGGACAGGATTTACAATGAGCAGTTCTTC. This gives the protein CASSLNRDRIYNEQFF.

This chain uses TRBV18 with TRBJ2-4; 8 bases match TRBD1. Germline V gene sequence: CDR1 KGHSH, CDR2 LQKENI. This CDR3 comprises 17 residues. J lost 0 bases, V lost 2 bases, and 6 bases had no gene match. CDR3 amino acids: CASSPGQGWLAKNIQYF. In DNA form, the CDR3 reads TGTGCCAGCTCACCAGGACAGGGATGGCTAGCCAAAAACATTCAGTACTTC.